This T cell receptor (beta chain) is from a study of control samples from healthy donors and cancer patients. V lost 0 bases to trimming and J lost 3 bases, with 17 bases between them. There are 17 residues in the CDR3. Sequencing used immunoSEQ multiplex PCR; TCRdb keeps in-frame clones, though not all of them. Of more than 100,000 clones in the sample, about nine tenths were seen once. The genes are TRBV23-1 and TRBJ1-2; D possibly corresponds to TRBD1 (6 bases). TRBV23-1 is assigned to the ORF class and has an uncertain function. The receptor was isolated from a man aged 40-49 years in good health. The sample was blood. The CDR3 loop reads CASSQSLLEGGDYGYTF. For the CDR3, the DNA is TGCGCCAGCAGTCAATCCCTTTTGGAAGGGGGGGACTATGGCTACACCTTC.